The 8 T cell receptor beta chains below all came from one sample that was sequenced in a study of T cells in Graves' hyperthyroidism and ophthalmopathy. The CDR3 regions of TCR beta were amplified from RNA transcripts. Researchers ran a first-round RT-PCR on the TCR CDR3 using the HTBI primer set. TCRdb re-derived calls from the multiplex PCR reads in MiXCR, one entry per CDR3 protein. Among about 250,000 distinct CDR3 sequences, approximately 23% were seen once, and the ten largest hold 35% to 40%. Material: blood. The receptor source for this set is a woman aged 40 to 50 with Graves' ophthalmopathy.

This clonotype was detected many times. This chain joins TRBV4-1 and TRBJ1-1; TRBD1 aligns across 9 bases. The V segment lost 8 bases and the J segment 5 bases; nucleotides outside the gene matches: 3. Germline CDR1 and CDR2: MGHRA and YSYEKL. CDR3 length: 12 amino acids. The CDR3 region is CASGTGLTEAFF. The DNA of the CDR3 is TGCGCCAGCGGGACAGGGTTAACTGAAGCTTTCTTT.

The rearrangement uses TRBV12-5 and TRBJ2-5, with 7 positions matching TRBD2. CDR1 and CDR2 from the germline V gene are LGHNT and FRNRAP. The CDR3 is 14 amino acids. Trimming took 5 bases from V and 5 from J; bases not matched to a gene: 8. CDR3 in amino acids: CASGTSEGGETQYF. CDR3 bases: TGTGCTAGTGGTACCTCCGAGGGAGGGGAGACCCAGTACTTC.

This clonotype was seen more than once but under ten times. The chain carries TRBV6-1 and TRBJ1-1; D unresolved. CDR1 and CDR2 (germline): MNHNS, SASEGT. This CDR3 contains 15 residues. The V end was cut by 4 bases, the J end by 1 base, with 13 bases between. CDR3 coding DNA: TGTGCCAGCAGTGGCATACAATCAGAGAACACTGAAGCTTTCTTT. This sequence encodes CASSGIQSENTEAFF.

This clonotype was found many times. The chain uses TRBV9 and TRBJ2-2; 10 positions match TRBD1. The CDR3 runs to 16 residues. In germline, CDR1 is SGDLS, CDR2 YYNGEE. V trimming: 3 bases; J trimming: 4 bases; junction bases outside the gene matches: 6. The CDR3 loop is CASSDRDRGITGELFF. DNA of the CDR3: TGTGCCAGCAGCGACCGGGACAGGGGAATCACCGGGGAGCTGTTTTTT.

This clonotype was observed a few times. This chain connects TRBV6-2 or TRBV6-3 to TRBJ2-7; the D gene is possibly TRBD2 (5 bases). The V gene's germline CDR1 is MNHEY and CDR2 SVGEGT. V dropped 5 bases and J dropped 6 bases, with 14 bases sitting between them. This CDR3 is 13 amino acids long. This chain's CDR3 is CASSRDTAGEQYF. The CDR3, as DNA: TGTGCCAGCAGTCGAGACACGGCGGGCGAGCAGTACTTC.

The sample holds many counts of this clonotype. The rearrangement uses TRBV11-2 and TRBJ1-2; D might be TRBD1 (5 bases). The V and J ends lost 5 bases and 14 bases respectively, with 15 bases between them. The germline CDR1 and CDR2 sequences are SGHAT and FQNNGV. This CDR3 is 11 amino acids long. The CDR3 reads CASSQIGGETF. The CDR3 DNA follows: TGTGCCAGCAGCCAGATTGGGGGGGAAACCTTC.

This clonotype was detected ten times or more. The chain couples TRBV15 to TRBJ2-2; D unresolved. V gave up 0 bases and J gave up 7 bases, with 6 bases separating them. The CDR3 extends over 13 amino acids. CDR1 LNHNV and CDR2 YYDKDF come from the germline V gene (reference sequence). The CDR3 region has the DNA TGTGCCACCAGCAGAGATAAGTACGGGGAGCTGTTTTTT. This gives the protein CATSRDKYGELFF. Full variable domain (rest looked up from reference TRBV15 and TRBJ2-2): DAMVIQNPRYQVTQFGKPVTLSCSQTLNHNVMYWYQQKSSQAPKLLFHYYDKDFNNEADTPDNFQSRRPNTSFCFLDIRSPGLGDTAMYLCATSRDKYGELFFGEGSRLTVL.

This clonotype has ten or more counts. The chain links TRBV9 to TRBJ2-2; D tentatively fits TRBD1 or TRBD2 (5 bases each). V gave up 6 bases and J gave up 0 bases, with 9 bases separating them. This CDR3 spans 14 amino acids. Germline values: CDR1 SGDLS, CDR2 YYNGEE. Here the CDR3 reads CASKGRPNTGELFF. The CDR3 nucleotides read TGTGCCAGCAAGGGACGCCCGAACACCGGGGAGCTGTTTTTT.